These T cell receptor beta chains were read from a single sample in a study of cytomegalovirus exposure and HLA in healthy donors. The method was immunoSEQ multiplex PCR; TCRdb's version includes in-frame clones alone and lacks a portion of them. The repertoire holds about 180,000 clones, with around 84% as singletons. The sample taken for sequencing was PBMCs. These receptor sequences come from a girl aged 2-10 years in good health and CMV-seropositive. Each CDR3 is given with its conserved first and last residue. The order of the fields is clone size, V gene, D gene, J gene, CDR3 DNA, CDR3 protein. D genes are given only for firm matches. Clone size is given for some rows only: seen once, a few or many times, or a class if the clone is expanded.

>.|TRBV2|.|TRBJ1-2
TGTGCCAGCTCTATCTCAGGGGATAGGTATGGCTACACCTTC
CASSISGDRYGYTF
>.|TRBV2|TRBD1|TRBJ2-5
TGTGCCAGCAGACTGACAGGGTTCTACGAGACCCAGTACTTC
CASRLTGFYETQYF
>.|TRBV28|.|TRBJ1-1
TGTGCCAGCACGGGTCTAGGACAAATCAGACCTGAAGCTTTCTTT
CASTGLGQIRPEAFF
>.|TRBV11-2|.|TRBJ2-3
TGTGCCAGCAGCTTATTGGGGGGGTGGACAGTACGGGATACGCAGTATTTT
CASSLLGGWTVRDTQYF
>.|TRBV30|TRBD2|TRBJ2-7
TGTGCCTGGAGCGAGGGGACTACGGGCCACGAGCAGTACTTC
CAWSEGTTGHEQYF
>.|TRBV28|.|TRBJ1-2
TGTGCCAGCAGCCCCCCTCGAGGGGGCTACACCTTC
CASSPPRGGYTF
>.|TRBV6-1|TRBD1|TRBJ1-1
TGTGCCAGCACCGAACAGGGGGCGAACACTGAAGCTTTCTTT
CASTEQGANTEAFF
>.|TRBV5-1|TRBD1|TRBJ2-7
TGCGCCAGCACCCGGGACAGGACCTACGAGCAGTACTTC
CASTRDRTYEQYF
>.|TRBV10-2|.|TRBJ2-3
TGCGCCAGCATGATTAGCGGAGTTCTAGATACGCAGTATTTT
CASMISGVLDTQYF
>.|TRBV27|TRBD1|TRBJ1-6
TGTGCCAGCAGTTTAACGGGACAGGGGTTCGCCTATAATTCACCCCTCCACTTT
CASSLTGQGFAYNSPLHF
>.|TRBV28|.|TRBJ2-1
TGTGCCACCAGGGTAGCCAATGAGCAGTTCTTC
CATRVANEQFF
>.|TRBV10-2|TRBD1|TRBJ1-4
TGCGCCAGCAGTGAAATGTCTCGGGACAGGGGGGTCACTAATGAAAAACTGTTTTTT
CASSEMSRDRGVTNEKLFF
>.|TRBV18|.|TRBJ1-2
TGTGCCAGCCTTGGAGGTCCTGGCTACACCTTC
CASLGGPGYTF
>.|TRBV5-1|TRBD2|TRBJ2-7
TGCGCCAGCAGCGCGACTAGCGGGAGTTACGAGCAGTACTTC
CASSATSGSYEQYF
>.|TRBV5-1|.|TRBJ2-5
TGCGCCAGCAGCCCCGCGCAAGAGACCCAGTACTTC
CASSPAQETQYF
>.|TRBV5-1|.|TRBJ2-7
TGCGCCAGCAGCTTACAAACCAGCTCCTACGAGCAGTACTTC
CASSLQTSSYEQYF
>.|TRBV6-5|.|TRBJ1-2
TGTGCCAGCAGTTACTCGGCACCGGGATATGGCTACACCTTC
CASSYSAPGYGYTF
>.|TRBV19|.|TRBJ1-1
TGTGCCAGTAGTAAACAGGCTATGAACACTGAAGCTTTCTTT
CASSKQAMNTEAFF
>.|TRBV28|.|TRBJ1-5
TGTGCCAGCAGTTTTAGTCCCGTTGAGCCCCAGCATTTT
CASSFSPVEPQHF
>.|TRBV7-6|.|TRBJ2-5
TGTGCCAGCAGCTTGGGAGGAGAAGAGACCCAGTACTTC
CASSLGGEETQYF
>.|TRBV9|.|TRBJ1-3
TGTGCCAGCAGCGTAGGGCAGGGAAACACCATATATTTT
CASSVGQGNTIYF
>.|TRBV5-6|TRBD1|TRBJ2-1
TGTGCCAGCAGCTTACTTGCGACAGGGCACAATGAGCAGTTCTTC
CASSLLATGHNEQFF
>.|TRBV7-3|TRBD1|TRBJ2-1
TGTGCCAGCAGCCAATCCGGGACAGGCGGCAACAATGAGCAGTTCTTC
CASSQSGTGGNNEQFF
>.|TRBV14|.|TRBJ2-7
TGTGCCAGCAGATCCCAGGGCTACGAGCAGTACTTC
CASRSQGYEQYF
>.|TRBV11-1|.|TRBJ1-2
TGTGCCAGCAGCTTTAGAGCACAGGGACCCTATGGCTACACCTTC
CASSFRAQGPYGYTF
>.|TRBV7-3|.|TRBJ2-7
TGTGCCAGCAGCAAACGGGACTCTGTCCAGCAGTACTTC
CASSKRDSVQQYF
>.|TRBV5-8|.|TRBJ1-2
TGTGCCAGCAGCTTGGCGGGAGGTGACTATGGCTACACCTTC
CASSLAGGDYGYTF
>.|TRBV19|.|TRBJ2-7
TGTGCCAGTACTACCACAGGGATAGGGTCTTACGAGCAGTACTTC
CASTTTGIGSYEQYF
>.|TRBV9|.|TRBJ2-5
TGTGCCAGCAGCGTAAGGGGTAGTACTGGGGAGACCCAGTACTTC
CASSVRGSTGETQYF
>.|TRBV6-5|.|TRBJ1-4
TGTGCCAGCAGGGGTGAGGGGGATGAAAAACTGTTTTTT
CASRGEGDEKLFF
>.|TRBV30|.|TRBJ1-5
TGTGCCTGGAGTGGTGGTCGGGATCAGCCCCAGCATTTT
CAWSGGRDQPQHF
>.|TRBV9|.|TRBJ2-3
TGTGCCAGCAGCGGACAGGCTGGTGGCACAGATACGCAGTATTTT
CASSGQAGGTDTQYF
>once|TRBV19|TRBD1|TRBJ2-1
TGTGCCAGTAGGACTATGGGAACAGGGGAGACACGCAATGAGCAGTTCTTC
CASRTMGTGETRNEQFF
>.|TRBV4-1|.|TRBJ1-5
TGCGCCAGCAGCCAAGAGATCGGCTCGGGTAACAATCAGCCCCAGCATTTT
CASSQEIGSGNNQPQHF
>.|TRBV5-1|.|TRBJ1-3
TGCGCCAGCAGCTTGGAGGCAGGGTTCGGAAACACCATATATTTT
CASSLEAGFGNTIYF
>.|TRBV5-4|TRBD2|TRBJ2-3
TGTGCCAGCAGCTCGGGACTAGCGAGATCGAGAGATACGCAGTATTTT
CASSSGLARSRDTQYF
>.|TRBV19|TRBD1|TRBJ1-2
TGTGCCAGTAGTCGTCCGGGACAGGGCAACTATGGCTACACCTTC
CASSRPGQGNYGYTF
>.|TRBV2|.|TRBJ2-5
TGTGCCAGCAGTGAAGCGCTGGAAGGGGTACTGTACCAAGAGACCCAGTACTTC
CASSEALEGVLYQETQYF
>.|TRBV5-4|.|TRBJ2-7
TGTGCCAGCAGCCCACCGGGGTCCTACGAGCAGTACTTC
CASSPPGSYEQYF
>.|TRBV6-1|TRBD1|TRBJ2-3
TGTGCCAGCAGTTTTCAGGGGGCTGTTCGAGATACGCAGTATTTT
CASSFQGAVRDTQYF
>.|TRBV30|.|TRBJ1-1
TGTGCCTGGAGTCACCTCACAGGCACTGAAGCTTTCTTT
CAWSHLTGTEAFF
>.|TRBV7-6|TRBD1|TRBJ2-1
TGTGCCAGCAGCTTAGTGGGGACAGTCTACAATGAGCAGTTCTTC
CASSLVGTVYNEQFF